This T cell receptor beta chain was sequenced in a study of blood T cell repertoires in COVID-19. For the study at large: Specimens from acute and convalescent COVID-19 originated in the United States, Italy and Spain. The cDNA or gDNA used as material had been derived from T cells, B-cell-depleted T cells, or PBMCs.

In the original analysis: Amplification of reference gene primers was used by the study to estimate nucleated cell counts. Profiling relied on immunoSEQ multiplex PCR, and the TCRdb table lists in-frame clones only, not all of them. V and J calls plus clone size are reproduced from that table; the DNA served to infer D and trimming. Of about 230,000 clones detected, approximately 88% appear once; the ten largest clones hold roughly 27%. The CDR3 is 12 residues long. V lost 3 bases to trimming and J lost 5 bases, with 4 bases between them. Germline V gene lookup returns CDR1 MRHNA and CDR2 SNTAGT. Material: peripheral blood. This chain links TRBV6-4 with TRBJ2-2; D not certain. This TCR was recovered from a man in his forties with acute or convalescent COVID-19. DNA for the CDR3: TGTGCCAGCAGTGATCATACCGGGGAGCTGTTTTTT. As protein: CASSDHTGELFF.